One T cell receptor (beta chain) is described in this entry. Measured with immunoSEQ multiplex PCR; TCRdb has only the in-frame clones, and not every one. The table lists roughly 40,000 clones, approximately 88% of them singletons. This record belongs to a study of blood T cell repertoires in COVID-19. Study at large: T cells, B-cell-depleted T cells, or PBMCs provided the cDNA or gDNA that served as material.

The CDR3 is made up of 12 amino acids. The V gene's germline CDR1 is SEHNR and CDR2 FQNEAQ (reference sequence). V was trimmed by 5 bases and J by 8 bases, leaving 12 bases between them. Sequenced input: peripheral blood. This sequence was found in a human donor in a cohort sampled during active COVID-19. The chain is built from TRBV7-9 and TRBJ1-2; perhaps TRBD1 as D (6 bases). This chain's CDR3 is CASSPDSVGYTF. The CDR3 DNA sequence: TGTGCCAGCAGCCCGGACAGTGTCGGCTACACCTTC. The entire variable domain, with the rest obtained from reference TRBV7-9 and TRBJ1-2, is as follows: DTGVSQNPRHKITKRGQNVTFRCDPISEHNRLYWYRQTLGQGPEFLTYFQNEAQLEKSRLLSDRFSAERPKGSFSTLEIQRTEQGDSAMYLCASSPDSVGYTFGSGTRLTVV.